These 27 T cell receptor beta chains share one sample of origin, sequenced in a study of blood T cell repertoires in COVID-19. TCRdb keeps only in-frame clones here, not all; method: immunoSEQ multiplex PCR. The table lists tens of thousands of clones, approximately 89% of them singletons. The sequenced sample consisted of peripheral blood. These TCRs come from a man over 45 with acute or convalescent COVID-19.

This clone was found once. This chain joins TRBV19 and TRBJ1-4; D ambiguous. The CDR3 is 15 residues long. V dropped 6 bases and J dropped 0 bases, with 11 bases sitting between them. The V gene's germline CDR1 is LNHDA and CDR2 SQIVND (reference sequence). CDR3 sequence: CASSETATTNEKLFF. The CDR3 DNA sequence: TGTGCCAGTAGCGAGACTGCTACAACTAATGAAAAACTGTTTTTT. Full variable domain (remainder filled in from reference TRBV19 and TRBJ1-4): DGGITQSPKYLFRKEGQNVTLSCEQNLNHDAMYWYRQDPGQGLRLIYYSQIVNDFQKGDIAEGYSVSREKKESFPLTVTSAQKNPTAFYLCASSETATTNEKLFFGSGTQLSVL.

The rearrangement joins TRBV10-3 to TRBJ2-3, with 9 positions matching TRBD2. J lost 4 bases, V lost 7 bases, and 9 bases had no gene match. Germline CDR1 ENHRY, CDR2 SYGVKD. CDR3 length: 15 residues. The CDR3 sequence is CAITPSGKYSDTQYF. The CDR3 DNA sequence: TGTGCCATCACTCCTAGCGGGAAGTATTCAGATACGCAGTATTTT.

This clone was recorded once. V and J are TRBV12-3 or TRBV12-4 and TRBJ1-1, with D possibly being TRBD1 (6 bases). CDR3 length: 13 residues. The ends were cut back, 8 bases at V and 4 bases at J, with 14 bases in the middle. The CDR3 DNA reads TGTGCCAGCTGGGGGGGGCTGGGCACTGAAGCTTTCTTT. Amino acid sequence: CASWGGLGTEAFF.

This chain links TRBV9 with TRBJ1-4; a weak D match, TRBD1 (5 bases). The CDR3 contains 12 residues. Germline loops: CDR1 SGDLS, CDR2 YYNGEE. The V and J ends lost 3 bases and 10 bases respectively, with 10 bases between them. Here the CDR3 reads CASSAPGGKLFF. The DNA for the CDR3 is TGTGCCAGCAGCGCCCCCGGGGGAAAACTGTTTTTT.

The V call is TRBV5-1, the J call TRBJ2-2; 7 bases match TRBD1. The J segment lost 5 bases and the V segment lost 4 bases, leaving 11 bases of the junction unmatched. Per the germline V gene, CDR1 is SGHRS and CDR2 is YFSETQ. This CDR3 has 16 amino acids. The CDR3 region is CASSRTIGQATGELFF. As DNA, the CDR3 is TGCGCCAGCAGCCGAACTATCGGACAGGCTACCGGGGAGCTGTTTTTT.

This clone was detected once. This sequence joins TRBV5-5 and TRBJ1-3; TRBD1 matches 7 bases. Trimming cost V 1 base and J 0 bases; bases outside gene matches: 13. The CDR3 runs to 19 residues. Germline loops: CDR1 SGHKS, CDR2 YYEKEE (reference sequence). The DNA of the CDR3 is TGTGCCAGCAGCTTGTCTGGATCGATGGGACAGAGCTCTGGAAACACCATATATTTT. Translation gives CASSLSGSMGQSSGNTIYF.

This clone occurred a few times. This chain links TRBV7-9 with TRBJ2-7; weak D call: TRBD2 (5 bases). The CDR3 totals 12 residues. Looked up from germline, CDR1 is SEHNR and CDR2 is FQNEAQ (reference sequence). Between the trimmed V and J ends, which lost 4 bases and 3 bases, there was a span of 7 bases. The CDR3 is CASSSRGYEQYF. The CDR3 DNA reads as TGTGCCAGCAGCTCCCGGGGCTACGAGCAGTACTTC.

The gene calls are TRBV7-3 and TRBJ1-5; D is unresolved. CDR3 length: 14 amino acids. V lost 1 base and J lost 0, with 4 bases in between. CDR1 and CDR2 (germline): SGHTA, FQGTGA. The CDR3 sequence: CASSLIRSNQPQHF. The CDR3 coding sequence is TGTGCCAGCAGCTTAATCCGTAGCAATCAGCCCCAGCATTTT.

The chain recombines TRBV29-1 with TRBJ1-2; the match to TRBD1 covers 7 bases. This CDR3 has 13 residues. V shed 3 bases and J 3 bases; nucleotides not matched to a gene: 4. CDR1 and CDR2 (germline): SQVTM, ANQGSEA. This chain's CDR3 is CSVEQGEDYGYTF. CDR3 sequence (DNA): TGCAGCGTTGAGCAGGGGGAGGACTATGGCTACACCTTC.

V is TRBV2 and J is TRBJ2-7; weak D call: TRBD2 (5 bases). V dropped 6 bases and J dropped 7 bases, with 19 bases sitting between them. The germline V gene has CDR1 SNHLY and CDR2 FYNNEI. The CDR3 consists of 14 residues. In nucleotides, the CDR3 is TGTGCCAGCAGCACCTTGAGGGCCCACTGGGAGCAGTACTTC. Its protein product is CASSTLRAHWEQYF.

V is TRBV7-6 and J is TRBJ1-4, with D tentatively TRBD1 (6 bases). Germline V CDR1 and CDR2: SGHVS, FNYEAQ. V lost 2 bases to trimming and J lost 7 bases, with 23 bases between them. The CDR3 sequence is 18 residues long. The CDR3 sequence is CASSLPSQTGFFGEKLFF. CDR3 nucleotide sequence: TGTGCCAGCAGCTTACCGTCTCAAACAGGGTTCTTCGGTGAAAAACTGTTTTTT.

CDR3 nucleotide sequence: TGTGCCAGTAGTGAGGACAGGAGGTTCACAGATACGCAGTATTTT. Its protein is CASSEDRRFTDTQYF. This chain connects TRBV19 to TRBJ2-3, with TRBD1 identical over 7 bases. V lost 5 bases and J lost 2; bases outside the gene matches: 7. Germline CDR1 reads LNHDA; CDR2 reads SQIVND (reference sequence). The CDR3 runs to 15 residues.

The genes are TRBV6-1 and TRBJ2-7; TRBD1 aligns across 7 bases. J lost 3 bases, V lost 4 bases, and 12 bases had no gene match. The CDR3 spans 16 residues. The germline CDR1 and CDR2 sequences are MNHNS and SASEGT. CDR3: CASSGPRDSFLYEQYV. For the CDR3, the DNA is TGTGCCAGCAGTGGCCCCCGGGACAGCTTCCTCTACGAGCAGTACGTC.

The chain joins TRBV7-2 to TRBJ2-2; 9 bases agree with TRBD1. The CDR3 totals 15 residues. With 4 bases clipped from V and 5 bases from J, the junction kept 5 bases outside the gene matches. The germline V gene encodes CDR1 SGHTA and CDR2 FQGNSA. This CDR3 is CASSSTGQGTGELFF. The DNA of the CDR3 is TGTGCCAGCAGCTCAACGGGACAGGGAACCGGGGAGCTGTTTTTT.

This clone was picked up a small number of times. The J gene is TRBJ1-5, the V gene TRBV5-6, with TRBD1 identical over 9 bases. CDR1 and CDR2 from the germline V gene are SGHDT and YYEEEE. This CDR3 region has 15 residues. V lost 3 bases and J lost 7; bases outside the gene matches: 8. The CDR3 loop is CASSSGTGKGQPQHF. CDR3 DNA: TGTGCCAGCAGCTCTGGGACAGGGAAAGGGCAGCCCCAGCATTTT.

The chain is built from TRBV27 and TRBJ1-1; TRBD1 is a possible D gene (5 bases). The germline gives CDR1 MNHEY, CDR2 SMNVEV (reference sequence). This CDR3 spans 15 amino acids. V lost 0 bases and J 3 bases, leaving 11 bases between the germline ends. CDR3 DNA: TGTGCCAGCAGTTTATCCGGACAAATGTACACTGAAGCTTTCTTT. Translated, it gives CASSLSGQMYTEAFF.

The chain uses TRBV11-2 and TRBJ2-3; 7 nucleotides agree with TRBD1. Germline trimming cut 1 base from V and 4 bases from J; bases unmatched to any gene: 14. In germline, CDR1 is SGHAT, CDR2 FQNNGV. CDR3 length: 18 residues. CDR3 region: CASSLALGTDRDADTQYF. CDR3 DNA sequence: TGTGCCAGCAGCTTAGCCTTGGGAACTGACAGGGATGCAGATACGCAGTATTTT.

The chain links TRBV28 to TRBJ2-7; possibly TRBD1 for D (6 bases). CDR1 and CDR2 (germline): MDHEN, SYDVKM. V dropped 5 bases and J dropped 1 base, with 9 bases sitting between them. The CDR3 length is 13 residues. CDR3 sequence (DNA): TGTGCCAGCAGTCCGGGACAATCCTACGAGCAGTACTTC. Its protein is CASSPGQSYEQYF.

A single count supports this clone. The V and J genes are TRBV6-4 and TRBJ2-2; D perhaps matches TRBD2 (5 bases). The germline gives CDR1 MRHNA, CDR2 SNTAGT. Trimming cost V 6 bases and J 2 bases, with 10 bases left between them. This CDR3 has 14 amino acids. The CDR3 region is CASRVDSNTGELFF. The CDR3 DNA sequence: TGTGCCAGCAGAGTGGACTCTAACACCGGGGAGCTGTTTTTT.

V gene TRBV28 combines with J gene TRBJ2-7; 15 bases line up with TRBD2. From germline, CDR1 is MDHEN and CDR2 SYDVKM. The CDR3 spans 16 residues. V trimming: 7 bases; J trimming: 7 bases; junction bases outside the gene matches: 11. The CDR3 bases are TGTGCCAGCACCCGGACTAGCGGGAGGGCCCGGGAAGAGCAGTACTTC. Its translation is CASTRTSGRAREEQYF.

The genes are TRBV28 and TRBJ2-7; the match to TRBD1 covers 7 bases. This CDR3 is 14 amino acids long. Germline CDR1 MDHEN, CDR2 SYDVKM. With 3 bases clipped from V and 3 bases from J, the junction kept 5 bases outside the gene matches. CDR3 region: CASSFSDRYYEQYF. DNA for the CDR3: TGTGCCAGCAGTTTCTCGGACAGGTACTACGAGCAGTACTTC.

The CDR3: CASRISSGSYEQYF. The CDR3 DNA reads as TGTGCCAGCAGGATTTCTAGCGGGAGCTACGAGCAGTACTTC. The chain joins TRBV6-5 to TRBJ2-7; 10 positions match TRBD2. CDR1 is MNHEY and CDR2 is SVGAGI in the germline V gene. The CDR3 covers 14 residues. V was pared by 6 bases and J by 3 bases, with 5 bases of the junction left unmatched.

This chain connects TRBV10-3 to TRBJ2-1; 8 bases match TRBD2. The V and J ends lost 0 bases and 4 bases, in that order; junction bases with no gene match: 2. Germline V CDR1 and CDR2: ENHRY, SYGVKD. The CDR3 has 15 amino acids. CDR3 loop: CAISESSGGYNEQFF. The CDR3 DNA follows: TGTGCCATCAGTGAGTCGAGCGGGGGATACAATGAGCAGTTCTTC.

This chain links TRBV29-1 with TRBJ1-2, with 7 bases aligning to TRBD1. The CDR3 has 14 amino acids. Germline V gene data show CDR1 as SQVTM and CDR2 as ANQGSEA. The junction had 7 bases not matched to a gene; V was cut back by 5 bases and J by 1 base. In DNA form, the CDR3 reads TGCAGCGTTTCCTCAGGGGGGCTTAACTATGGCTACACCTTC. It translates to CSVSSGGLNYGYTF.

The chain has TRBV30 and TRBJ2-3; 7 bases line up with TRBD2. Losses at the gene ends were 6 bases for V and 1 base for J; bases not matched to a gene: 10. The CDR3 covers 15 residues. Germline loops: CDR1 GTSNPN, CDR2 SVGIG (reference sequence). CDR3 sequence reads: CACYKSAGGTDTQYF. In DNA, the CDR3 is TGTGCCTGTTACAAATCGGCGGGGGGCACAGATACGCAGTATTTT.

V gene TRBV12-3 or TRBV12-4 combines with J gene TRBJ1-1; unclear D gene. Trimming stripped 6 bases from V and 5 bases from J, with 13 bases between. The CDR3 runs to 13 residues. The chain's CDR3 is CASRKIRLTEAFF. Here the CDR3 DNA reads TGTGCCAGCAGAAAAATCAGATTGACTGAAGCTTTCTTT.

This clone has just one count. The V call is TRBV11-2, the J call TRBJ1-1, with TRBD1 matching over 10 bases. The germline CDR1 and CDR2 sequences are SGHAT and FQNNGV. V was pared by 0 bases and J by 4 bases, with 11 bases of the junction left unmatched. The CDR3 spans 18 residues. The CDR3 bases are TGTGCCAGCAGCTTAGATGGGGGACAGGGGAGGTGGATCACTGAAGCTTTCTTT. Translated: CASSLDGGQGRWITEAFF.